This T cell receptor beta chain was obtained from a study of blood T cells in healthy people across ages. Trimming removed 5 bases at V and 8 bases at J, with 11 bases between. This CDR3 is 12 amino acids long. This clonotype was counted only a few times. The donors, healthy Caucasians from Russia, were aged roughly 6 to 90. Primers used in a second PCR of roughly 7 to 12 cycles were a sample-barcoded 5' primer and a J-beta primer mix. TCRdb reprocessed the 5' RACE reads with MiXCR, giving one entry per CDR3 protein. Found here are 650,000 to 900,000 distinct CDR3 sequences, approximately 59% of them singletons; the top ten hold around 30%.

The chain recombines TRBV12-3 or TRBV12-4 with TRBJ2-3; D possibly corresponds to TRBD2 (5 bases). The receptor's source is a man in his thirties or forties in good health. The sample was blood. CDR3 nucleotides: TGTGCCAGCAGTCCCCTGGCGGGTACGCAGTATTTT. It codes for CASSPLAGTQYF.